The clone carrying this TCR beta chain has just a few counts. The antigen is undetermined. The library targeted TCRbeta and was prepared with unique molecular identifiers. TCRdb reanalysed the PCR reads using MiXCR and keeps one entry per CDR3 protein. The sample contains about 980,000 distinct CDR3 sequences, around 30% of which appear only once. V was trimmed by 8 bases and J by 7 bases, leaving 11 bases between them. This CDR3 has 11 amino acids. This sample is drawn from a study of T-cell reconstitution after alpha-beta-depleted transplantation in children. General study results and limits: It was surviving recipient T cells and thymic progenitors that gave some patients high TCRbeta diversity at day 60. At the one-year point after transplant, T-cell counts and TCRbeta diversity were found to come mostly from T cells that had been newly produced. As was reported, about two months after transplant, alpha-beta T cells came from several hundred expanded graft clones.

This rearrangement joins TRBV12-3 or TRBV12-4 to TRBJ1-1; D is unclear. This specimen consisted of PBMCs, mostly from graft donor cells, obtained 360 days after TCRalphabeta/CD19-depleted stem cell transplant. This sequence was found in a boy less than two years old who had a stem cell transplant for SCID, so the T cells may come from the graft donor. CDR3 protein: CASVGPGEAFF. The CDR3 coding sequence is TGTGCCAGCGTGGGTCCCGGTGAAGCTTTCTTT.